This T cell receptor beta chain came from a study of blood T cell repertoires in COVID-19. Looking at the study overall: Material from acute and convalescent COVID-19 was sourced from the United States, Italy and Spain. PBMCs, B-cell-depleted T cells, or T cells provided the cDNA or gDNA that made up the material.

The CDR3 length is 16 residues. Germline V lookup: CDR1 SGHRS, CDR2 YFSETQ. V was clipped by 5 bases and J by 3 bases; unmatched bases: 11. Per the original data handling: Reference gene primer amplification gave estimated nucleated cell counts. Only in-frame clones appear in the TCRdb table, and some are missing; sequencing was by immunoSEQ multiplex PCR. That table is the source of V, J and clone size, and D and trimming were worked out from the DNA. This table has 65,000 to 100,000 clones, roughly 87% appearing once. This sequence was found in a man between 45 and 60 years old with acute or convalescent COVID-19. This chain joins TRBV5-1 and TRBJ2-7, with 10 bases identical to TRBD2. Sequencing was carried out using peripheral blood. The DNA of the CDR3 is TGCGCCAGCAGGGAGTCGACTAGCGGGTCACACTACGAGCAGTACTTC. It is translated as CASRESTSGSHYEQYF.